These 32 T cell receptor beta chains came from one sample sequenced in a study of response to subunit inactivated influenza vaccine (dated by TCRdb to the late 2010s). The time point label corresponds to: 45 days after influenza vaccine administration. Library generation was performed with RT-PCR. TCRdb lists the instrument as Illumina HiSeq 2500. TCRdb took the public reads, trimmed them with fastp at Q25, ran MiXCR for clone calling and kept in-frame beta chains. Merged by CDR3 protein, the rows form single entries marked with the most common genes and DNA. Recorded for this sample are 150,000 to 200,000 distinct CDR3 sequences; roughly a tenth of them occurred a single time. Roughly 12% of the sample comes from the top ten. This specimen was non-naive T cells sorted from PBMCs, taken more than 35 days after vaccination. The cell subset or site label, read with the paper, signifies: memory T cell fraction. The receptors were sampled from a man between 45 and 60 years old who received an inactivated influenza vaccine. Donor details come from another sample of the same person, matched by shared clones.

This clonotype was picked up a small number of times. The V and J genes are TRBV6-1 and TRBJ2-3; D unresolved. Germline loops: CDR1 MNHNS, CDR2 SASEGT. CDR3 length: 17 amino acids. V was cut by 4 bases and J by 0 bases, with 17 bases left in between. CDR3 nucleotide sequence: TGTGCCAGCAGTGGTCCAGGACGGGTGACTAGCACAGATACGCAGTATTTT. Protein: CASSGPGRVTSTDTQYF.

This clonotype was seen at least ten times. The V gene is TRBV15, the J gene TRBJ2-1, with D unclear. The CDR3 contains 17 residues. Trimming pared 0 bases from V and 0 bases from J, leaving 12 bases between. Germline CDR1 and CDR2: LNHNV and YYDKDF (reference sequence). The CDR3 region has the DNA TGTGCCACCAGCAGAGATCGGACGGAGAGCTCCTACAATGAGCAGTTCTTC. This encodes CATSRDRTESSYNEQFF.

The chain employs TRBV11-3 and TRBJ2-3; 8 bases agree with TRBD2. The CDR3 consists of 15 residues. Germline CDR1 and CDR2: SGHNT and YENEEA. J lost 4 bases, V lost 4 bases, and 7 bases had no gene match. The CDR3 sequence is CASSSNGGASDTQYF. The DNA of the CDR3 is TGTGCCAGCAGCTCAAACGGGGGGGCTTCAGATACGCAGTATTTT.

This clonotype occurred a few times. This rearrangement joins TRBV7-9 to TRBJ1-2, with TRBD1 as a possible D gene (5 bases). The germline CDR1 and CDR2 sequences are SEHNR and FQNEAQ (reference sequence). The CDR3 has 13 amino acids. The ends were cut back, 0 bases at V and 9 bases at J, with 11 bases in the middle. The CDR3 loop reads CASSLAGGVRYTF. In nucleotides, the CDR3 is TGTGCCAGCAGCTTAGCGGGGGGGGTCCGCTACACCTTC.

J is TRBJ2-2 and V is TRBV7-6; perhaps D is TRBD1 or TRBD2 (5 bases each). In germline, CDR1 is SGHVS, CDR2 FNYEAQ. V lost 6 bases to trimming and J lost 6 bases, with 5 bases between them. The CDR3 runs to 11 residues. The CDR3 DNA reads as TGTGCCAGCAGGGGGGCCGGGGAGCTGTTTTTT. Protein: CASRGAGELFF.

This clonotype was observed many times. The gene calls are TRBV7-8 and TRBJ1-1, with 9 bases aligning to TRBD1. CDR3 length: 15 residues. CDR1 is SGHVS and CDR2 is FQNEAQ in the germline V gene. V trimming: 5 bases; J trimming: 5 bases; junction bases outside the gene matches: 9. CDR3 in amino acids: CASSNPYRGRTEAFF. The CDR3 DNA is TGTGCCAGCAGCAATCCCTACAGGGGGCGGACTGAAGCTTTCTTT. Together with reference TRBV7-8 and TRBJ1-1, the CDR3 gives the full variable domain: GAGVSQSPRYKVAKRGQDVALRCDPISGHVSLFWYQQALGQGPEFLTYFQNEAQLDKSGLPSDRFFAERPEGSVSTLKIQRTQQEDSAVYLCASSNPYRGRTEAFFGQGTRLTVV.

This clonotype was counted at least ten times. The chain carries TRBV10-2 and TRBJ2-5; 13 bases line up with TRBD2. This CDR3 comprises 15 residues. Germline V gives CDR1 WSHSY, CDR2 SAAADI. J was trimmed by 4 bases and V by 4 bases; bases with no gene match: 3. The CDR3 sequence: CASSAGLAGAETQYF. The CDR3 nucleotides are TGCGCCAGCAGTGCAGGACTAGCGGGAGCAGAGACCCAGTACTTC.

The chain uses TRBV11-2 and TRBJ1-2; TRBD1 is a possible D gene (6 bases). This CDR3 contains 18 residues. V was clipped by 4 bases and J by 3 bases, with 24 bases between them. Germline V CDR1 and CDR2: SGHAT, FQNNGV. The CDR3 region is CASSWGLGAVTGDYGYTF. In DNA form, the CDR3 reads TGTGCCAGCAGCTGGGGGCTAGGGGCCGTCACTGGGGACTATGGCTACACCTTC.

This clonotype was seen ten or more times. V gene TRBV7-8 combines with J gene TRBJ1-1; 9 bases match TRBD1. The CDR3 is 19 amino acids. Germline loops: CDR1 SGHVS, CDR2 FQNEAQ. The ends lost 5 bases at V and 5 bases at J; junction bases unmatched: 21. CDR3 loop: CASSLPTGGQIPIRTEAFF. CDR3 sequence (DNA): TGTGCCAGCAGCCTACCCACAGGGGGCCAGATCCCCATCCGGACTGAAGCTTTCTTT.

This clonotype has more than one count but fewer than ten. The chain recombines TRBV2 with TRBJ1-4; 12 bases fit TRBD1. Germline loops: CDR1 SNHLY, CDR2 FYNNEI. After removal of 7 bases from V and 8 bases from J, the junction contained 11 bases not matched to a gene. CDR3 length: 16 residues. Here the CDR3 reads CASNRDRGLIREKLFF. For the CDR3, the DNA is TGTGCCAGCAACCGGGACAGGGGGCTCATTAGGGAAAAACTGTTTTTT.

The V gene is TRBV14, the J gene TRBJ1-4; D ambiguous. CDR1 SGHDN and CDR2 FVKESK come from the germline V gene. CDR3 length: 12 amino acids. V gave up 1 base and J gave up 7 bases, with 4 bases separating them. This chain's CDR3 is CASSQGPEKLFF. As DNA, the CDR3 is TGTGCCAGCAGCCAAGGACCTGAAAAACTGTTTTTT.

This clonotype occurred many times. The chain has TRBV29-1 and TRBJ2-5, with 12 positions matching TRBD2. Looked up from germline, CDR1 is SQVTM and CDR2 is ANQGSEA. This CDR3 comprises 14 residues. V shed 4 bases, J shed 4 bases, and the junction held 4 bases outside the gene matches. Here the CDR3 reads CSVALAGGAETQYF. The CDR3 coding sequence is TGCAGCGTTGCACTAGCGGGAGGAGCAGAGACCCAGTACTTC.

This clonotype was observed a few times. The chain combines TRBV4-3 with TRBJ2-1; maybe TRBD1 (6 bases). This CDR3 has 15 amino acids. CDR1 is LGHNA, CDR2 YSLEER, per germline. Trimming removed 0 bases at V and 5 bases at J, with 11 bases between. The CDR3 spells CASSQEGTPNNEQFF. In nucleotides, the CDR3 is TGCGCCAGCAGCCAAGAAGGGACACCTAACAATGAGCAGTTCTTC.

J is TRBJ2-3 and V is TRBV7-2; D is undetermined. V gave up 6 bases and J gave up 6 bases, with 10 bases separating them. The CDR3 consists of 12 residues. The germline gives CDR1 SGHTA, CDR2 FQGNSA. In DNA form, the CDR3 reads TGTGCCAGCAGTCTAATGCGTGATACGCAGTATTTT. This sequence encodes CASSLMRDTQYF. Full variable domain (missing parts from reference TRBV7-2 and TRBJ2-3): GAGVSQSPSNKVTEKGKDVELRCDPISGHTALYWYRQSLGQGLEFLIYFQGNSAPDKSGLPSDRFSAERTGGSVSTLTIQRTQQEDSAVYLCASSLMRDTQYFGPGTRLTVL.

The rearrangement uses TRBV3-1 and TRBJ2-3; 8 bases agree with TRBD2. V lost 4 bases and J lost 3; bases outside the gene matches: 9. Per the germline V gene, CDR1 is LGHDT and CDR2 is YNNKEL (reference sequence). The CDR3 extends over 16 amino acids. For the CDR3, the DNA is TGTGCCAGCAGCCTGCAGAGCGGGGGCCTAACAGATACGCAGTATTTT. This codes for CASSLQSGGLTDTQYF.

This clonotype was detected ten times or more. The junction does not match germline at one end; this may be a read error. The chain combines TRBV3-1 with TRBJ2-2, with 9 positions matching TRBD2. The V gene's germline CDR1 is LGHDT and CDR2 YNNKEL (reference sequence). The CDR3 contains 15 residues. The CDR3 spells CASRQAGGNTGELFF. Written as DNA, the CDR3 is TGTGCCAGCAGGCAAGCGGGAGGGAACACCGGGGAGCTGTTTTTT.

Only a few counts were recorded for this clonotype. This sequence joins TRBV28 and TRBJ1-5; 7 nucleotides match TRBD1. The CDR3 totals 15 residues. Trimming at V came to 6 bases and at J to 7 bases, leaving 12 bases not matched to a gene. Germline CDR1 reads MDHEN; CDR2 reads SYDVKM. The DNA for the CDR3 is TGTGCCAGCAGCGGGGGGAAGGGGGCAATACAGCCCCAGCATTTT. It translates to CASSGGKGAIQPQHF.

This clonotype was recorded a few times. V usage is TRBV5-1 and J usage is TRBJ1-5; TRBD1 aligns across 9 bases. This CDR3 comprises 16 residues. CDR1 and CDR2 (germline): SGHRS, YFSETQ. With V trimmed by 0 bases and J by 7 bases, 8 bases remained unmatched. CDR3 nucleotides: TGCGCCAGCAGCTTGGGGACCGGGACAGGGAAGCAGCCCCAGCATTTT. Translation: CASSLGTGTGKQPQHF.

This rearrangement joins TRBV6-5 to TRBJ2-5; D possibly uses TRBD1 or TRBD2 (5 bases each). Germline CDR1 MNHEY, CDR2 SVGAGI. The CDR3 runs to 12 residues. Deletions cut 8 bases from V and 8 bases from J, with 15 bases between. CDR3 in amino acids: CASSRNRDTQYF. DNA for the CDR3: TGTGCCAGCTCTCGAAACCGGGACACCCAGTACTTC.

The table lists this clonotype with a few counts. The CDR3 protein is CASSLWIIVSGTDSSYEQYF. Here the CDR3 DNA reads TGTGCCAGCAGTTTATGGATAATCGTGTCCGGGACAGATAGCTCCTACGAGCAGTACTTC. The chain links TRBV28 to TRBJ2-7; TRBD1 matches 7 bases. After removal of 0 bases from V and 0 bases from J, the junction contained 17 bases not matched to a gene. Germline V gene lookup returns CDR1 MDHEN and CDR2 SYDVKM. The CDR3 runs to 20 residues.

The rearrangement links TRBV7-6 to TRBJ2-5; weak D call: TRBD1 (6 bases). Looked up from germline, CDR1 is SGHVS and CDR2 is FNYEAQ. The CDR3 extends over 12 amino acids. V dropped 3 bases and J dropped 9 bases, with 11 bases sitting between them. CDR3 sequence reads: CASSFQGMSQYF. CDR3 DNA: TGTGCCAGCAGCTTCCAGGGGATGTCCCAGTACTTC. Using reference TRBV7-6 and TRBJ2-5 for the parts outside the CDR3, the full variable domain is GAGVSQSPRYKVTKRGQDVALRCDPISGHVSLYWYRQALGQGPEFLTYFNYEAQQDKSGLPNDRFSAERPEGSISTLTIQRTEQRDSAMYRCASSFQGMSQYFGPGTRLLVL.

This clonotype has a handful of counts. The gene calls are TRBV12-3 or TRBV12-4 and TRBJ2-7; D gene ambiguous. This CDR3 region has 13 residues. V dropped 3 bases and J dropped 3 bases, with 9 bases sitting between them. CDR3 sequence: CASSFSLSYEQYF. The CDR3 bases are TGTGCCAGCAGTTTTTCCCTGAGCTACGAGCAGTACTTC.

The chain links TRBV7-2 to TRBJ2-7; 7 bases agree with TRBD1. Germline-derived CDR1 and CDR2 are SGHTA and FQGNSA. The CDR3 spans 16 residues. Trimming cost V 3 bases and J 6 bases; bases outside gene matches: 14. CDR3 coding DNA: TGTGCCAGCAGCTTTGACCCGGGGACAGCCCCTCGCGAGCAGTACTTC. It translates to CASSFDPGTAPREQYF.

For this clonotype: A read error may account for a junction end that differs from germline. The V and J genes are TRBV7-7 and TRBJ1-6; D gene uncertain. The CDR3 contains 13 residues. Germline V gene data show CDR1 as SSHAT and CDR2 as FNYEAQ (reference sequence). CDR3 in DNA: TGTGCTAGCAGCACGGAGGCAAATTCACCCCTCCACTTT. It encodes CASSTEANSPLHF.

There are many counts of this clonotype. The rearrangement uses TRBV5-1 and TRBJ1-6; 10 bases map to TRBD1. The length of the CDR3 is 15 residues. The ends lost 2 bases at V and 10 bases at J; junction bases unmatched: 6. CDR1 SGHRS and CDR2 YFSETQ come from the germline V gene. CDR3 protein: CASSLSGTGVSPLHF. Written as DNA, the CDR3 is TGCGCCAGCAGCTTATCCGGGACAGGGGTCTCACCCCTCCACTTT.

This clonotype was found a few times. V and J are TRBV7-2 and TRBJ1-1; D gene uncertain. V was cut by 5 bases and J by 6 bases, with 13 bases left in between. Germline values: CDR1 SGHTA, CDR2 FQGNSA. This CDR3 has 13 residues. Written as DNA, the CDR3 is TGTGCCAGCAGCCTCGTCGCGAAACCTGAAGCTTTCTTT. Amino acid sequence: CASSLVAKPEAFF.

Only a few counts were recorded for this clonotype. One end of the junction is discordant with germline, which a read error may explain. The rearrangement joins TRBV12-3 or TRBV12-4 to TRBJ2-3, with 14 bases matching TRBD2. There are 15 residues in the CDR3. CDR3 bases: TGTGCCAGCAGTTTAGCGGGACTAGCGGGAGATAGGCAGTATTTT. Protein sequence: CASSLAGLAGDRQYF.

This clonotype occurred a few times. This rearrangement joins TRBV24-1 to TRBJ2-1; D uncertain. Trimming pared 7 bases from V and 9 bases from J, leaving 12 bases between. This CDR3 region has 12 residues. The germline V gene encodes CDR1 KGHDR and CDR2 SFDVKD. DNA for the CDR3: TGTGCCACCAGACGTGGGAATGGTGAGCAGTTCTTC. It codes for CATRRGNGEQFF.

The sample holds many counts of this clonotype. The chain couples TRBV5-5 to TRBJ1-5, with D unresolved. Trimming took 0 bases from V and 6 from J, leaving 10 bases between them. This CDR3 has 14 residues. Germline-derived CDR1 and CDR2 are SGHKS and YYEKEE (reference sequence). Here the CDR3 reads CASSLDGRGQPQHF. CDR3 nucleotide sequence: TGTGCCAGCAGCTTGGATGGGCGAGGTCAGCCCCAGCATTTT.

This clonotype turned up a few times. The chain uses TRBV28 and TRBJ1-2, with D unresolved. The V and J ends lost 6 bases and 8 bases respectively, with 28 bases between them. Germline CDR1 is MDHEN and CDR2 is SYDVKM. The CDR3 totals 17 residues. The CDR3 protein is CASRYVPDGRTHPGYTF. CDR3 nucleotides: TGTGCCAGCAGATACGTCCCGGACGGCCGAACTCACCCCGGCTACACCTTC.

This clonotype occurred many times. The J gene is TRBJ2-7, the V gene TRBV20-1; possibly TRBD1 or TRBD2 for D (5 bases each). The germline CDR1 and CDR2 sequences are DFQATT and SNEGSKA (reference sequence). Deletions cut 3 bases from V and 0 bases from J, with 12 bases between. The CDR3 loop spans 14 amino acids. The CDR3 is CSARPGRASYEQYF. The DNA for the CDR3 is TGCAGTGCTAGGCCAGGGAGAGCCTCCTACGAGCAGTACTTC.

A few counts support this clonotype. This rearrangement joins TRBV7-9 to TRBJ1-1; TRBD1 matches at 7 bases. The CDR3 consists of 15 residues. Germline-derived CDR1 and CDR2 are SEHNR and FQNEAQ (reference sequence). V trimming: 5 bases; J trimming: 6 bases; junction bases outside the gene matches: 12. The CDR3 loop reads CASSVRDRGWAEAFF. Written as DNA, the CDR3 is TGTGCCAGCAGCGTACGGGACAGAGGATGGGCTGAAGCTTTCTTT.